This entry concerns a single TCR beta chain. The data belong to a study of shared clonotypes between healthy human individuals. Per the study methods: ImmunoSEQ junction-only sequences lacked quality scores, so their filtering differed. TCRdb's copy holds only in-frame clones and misses some; the assay was immunoSEQ multiplex PCR. The DNA gave D and trimming, while V, J and clone size come from that table. The profile shows 530,000 or so clones, 60% to 80% of them singletons. CDR3 length equals 13 residues. V was clipped by 8 bases and J by 5 bases, with 18 bases between them. Germline values: CDR1 SQVTM, CDR2 ANQGSEA.

Specimen: PBMCs. The V call is TRBV29-1, the J call TRBJ2-5; D may be TRBD1 (6 bases). The origin of this receptor is a woman between 40 and 50 years old in good health. Some clones in this sample may be carry-over from other donors' samples. CDR3 DNA sequence: TGCAGCTCTGAATCCGACAGGACCGAGACCCAGTACTTC. Translation gives CSSESDRTETQYF. The full variable domain, rest sourced from reference TRBV29-1 and TRBJ2-5, is SAVISQKPSRDICQRGTSLTIQCQVDSQVTMMFWYRQQPGQSLTLIATANQGSEATYESGFVIDKFPISRPNLTFSTLTVSNMSPEDSSIYLCSSESDRTETQYFGPGTRLLVL.